This T cell receptor beta chain was captured in a study of Ad26.COV2.S vaccination and SARS-CoV-2 variants. The CDR3 covers 17 residues. Trimming stripped 3 bases from V and 0 bases from J, with 17 bases between. Germline V gene lookup returns CDR1 LGHNA and CDR2 YSLEER. Treatment of the sample: around 19 received Ad26.COV2.S at low or high dose, single or two shots; a few received placebo; per-sample allocation not given. Samples came from day 63 after the first vaccine or placebo injection. Expression of Wuhan-strain SARS-CoV-2 spike came from the Ad26 vector that formed the vaccine. Method: immunoSEQ multiplex PCR; TCRdb's copy keeps in-frame clones and lacks some. Seen here are 200,000 to 300,000 clones, over 75% observed once, and the top ten hold about 10%.

The sample consisted of peripheral blood, taken in a trial of Ad26.COV2.S vaccine versus placebo. The gene calls are TRBV4-3 and TRBJ1-2; no definite D call. The sequence derives from a person between 18 and 65 years old who received the Ad26.COV2.S COVID-19 vaccine or a placebo. The CDR3 protein is CASSQAVVDGSNYGYTF. As DNA, the CDR3 is TGCGCCAGCAGCCAGGCCGTAGTCGACGGCTCTAACTATGGCTACACCTTC.